This TCR beta chain was identified in a study of a mutant IDH1 vaccine in newly diagnosed glioma. Study-level background: Beforehand, treatment had been radiotherapy, temozolomide, or both; the majority received both.

V was clipped by 6 bases and J by 1 base, with 16 bases between them. The CDR3 is 16 amino acids. Germline loops: CDR1 LNHDA, CDR2 SQIVND (reference sequence). The time point here: baseline, week 1 (first vaccination visit). Regarding treatment: pre-vaccination baseline after standard-of-care therapy. Clones were read by immunoSEQ multiplex PCR, and TCRdb kept only the in-frame ones, dropping some. This sample has 98,000 or so clones; over 85% occur once, and the top ten carry around 0.6%. The chain employs TRBV19 and TRBJ1-5; possibly TRBD1 for D (5 bases). This specimen consisted of PBMCs, obtained from a glioma patient treated with radiotherapy, temozolomide or both. This TCR was recovered from a woman aged 50 to 65 with glioma. Here the CDR3 DNA reads TGTGCCAGTAGCCCAAGGAGGACACCCAGCAATCAGCCCCAGCATTTT. Its protein product is CASSPRRTPSNQPQHF.